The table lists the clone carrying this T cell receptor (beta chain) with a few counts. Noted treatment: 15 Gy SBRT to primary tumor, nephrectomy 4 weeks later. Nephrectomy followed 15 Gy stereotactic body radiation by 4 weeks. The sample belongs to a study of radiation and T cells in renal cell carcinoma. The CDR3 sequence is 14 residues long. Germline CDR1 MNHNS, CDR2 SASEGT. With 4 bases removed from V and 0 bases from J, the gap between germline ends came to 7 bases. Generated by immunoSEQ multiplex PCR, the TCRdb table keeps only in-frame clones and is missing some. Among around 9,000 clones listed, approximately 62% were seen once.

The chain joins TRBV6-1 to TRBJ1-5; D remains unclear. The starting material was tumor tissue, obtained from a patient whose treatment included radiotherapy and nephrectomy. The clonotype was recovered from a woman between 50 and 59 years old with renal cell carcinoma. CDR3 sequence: CASSGLNSNQPQHF. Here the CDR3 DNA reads TGTGCCAGCAGTGGCCTGAATAGCAATCAGCCCCAGCATTTT.